This TCR beta chain was obtained from a study of blood T cell repertoires in COVID-19. As for the study in general: There were acute and convalescent COVID-19 samples, and they came from the United States, Italy and Spain. PBMCs, B-cell-depleted T cells, or T cells provided the cDNA or gDNA that made up the material.

The CDR3 has 14 residues. The V end was cut by 6 bases, the J end by 6 bases, with 12 bases between. Germline CDR1 reads MNHEY; CDR2 reads SVGAGI. Per the authors' pipeline: It was from reference gene primer amplification that nucleated cell counts were estimated. Using immunoSEQ multiplex PCR, the repertoire was profiled, and TCRdb retains in-frame clones only, with some absent. V, J and clone size are those of that table, while D and trimming were read from the DNA. Among over 70,000 clones listed, around three quarters were seen once. Sequencing was done on a sample of peripheral blood. This chain uses TRBV6-5 with TRBJ1-6, with D perhaps TRBD1 (6 bases). This clonotype originated in a woman aged 80 or over with acute or convalescent COVID-19. CDR3 residues: CASRPGHFNSPLHF. For the CDR3, the DNA is TGTGCCAGCAGGCCGGGACACTTTAATTCACCCCTCCACTTT.